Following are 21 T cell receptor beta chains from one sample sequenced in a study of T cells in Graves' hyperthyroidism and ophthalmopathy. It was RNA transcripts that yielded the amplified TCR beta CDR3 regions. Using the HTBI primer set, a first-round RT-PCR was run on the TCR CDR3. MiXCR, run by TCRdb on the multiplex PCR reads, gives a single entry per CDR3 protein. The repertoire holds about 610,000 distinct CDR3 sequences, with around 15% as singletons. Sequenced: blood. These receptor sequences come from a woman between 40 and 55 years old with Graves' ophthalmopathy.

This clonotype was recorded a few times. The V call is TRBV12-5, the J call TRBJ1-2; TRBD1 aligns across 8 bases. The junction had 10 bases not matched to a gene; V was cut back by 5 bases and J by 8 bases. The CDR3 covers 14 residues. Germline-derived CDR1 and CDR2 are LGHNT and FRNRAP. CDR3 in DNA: TGTGCTAGTGGTCACCGGACAGGGCGGAGGGGCTACACCTTC. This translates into CASGHRTGRRGYTF.

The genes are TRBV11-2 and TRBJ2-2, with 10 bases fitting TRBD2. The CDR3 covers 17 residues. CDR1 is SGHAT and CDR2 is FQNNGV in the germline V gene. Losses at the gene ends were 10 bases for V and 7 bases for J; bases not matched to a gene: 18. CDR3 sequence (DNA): TGTGCCACTCCCGCGGAGCCTAGCGGGAGTAGTGGCGGGGAGCTGTTTTTT. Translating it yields CATPAEPSGSSGGELFF.

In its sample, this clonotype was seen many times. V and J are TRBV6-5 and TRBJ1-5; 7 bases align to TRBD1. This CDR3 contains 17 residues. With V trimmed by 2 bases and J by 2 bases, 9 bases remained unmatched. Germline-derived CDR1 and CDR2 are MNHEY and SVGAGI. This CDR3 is CASSYPTGCWGNQPQHF. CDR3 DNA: TGTGCCAGCAGTTACCCGACAGGGTGTTGGGGCAATCAGCCCCAGCATTTT.

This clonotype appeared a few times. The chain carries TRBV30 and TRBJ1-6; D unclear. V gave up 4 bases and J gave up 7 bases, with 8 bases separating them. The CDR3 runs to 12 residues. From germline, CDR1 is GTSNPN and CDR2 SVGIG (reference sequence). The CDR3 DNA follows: TGTGCCTGGACCAGACTCAATTCACCCCTCCACTTT. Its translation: CAWTRLNSPLHF.

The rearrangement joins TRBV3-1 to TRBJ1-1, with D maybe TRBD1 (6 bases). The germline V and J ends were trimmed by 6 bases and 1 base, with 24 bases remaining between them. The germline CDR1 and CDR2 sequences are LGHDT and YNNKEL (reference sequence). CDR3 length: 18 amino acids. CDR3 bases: TGTGCCAGCAGTCGCCCGGGACAAATAATCTCTGAGAACACTGAAGCTTTCTTT. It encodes CASSRPGQIISENTEAFF.

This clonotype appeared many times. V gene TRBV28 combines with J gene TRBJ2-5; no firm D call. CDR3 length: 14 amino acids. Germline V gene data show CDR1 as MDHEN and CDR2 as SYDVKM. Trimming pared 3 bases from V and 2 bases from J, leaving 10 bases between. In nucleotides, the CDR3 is TGTGCCAGCAGTTTGGGCTCGCCTCAAGAGACCCAGTACTTC. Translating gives CASSLGSPQETQYF.

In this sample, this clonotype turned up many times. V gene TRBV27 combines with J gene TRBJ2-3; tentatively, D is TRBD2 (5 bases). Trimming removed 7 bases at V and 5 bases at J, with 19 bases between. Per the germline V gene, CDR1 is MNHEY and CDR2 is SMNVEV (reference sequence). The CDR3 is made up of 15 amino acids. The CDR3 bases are TGTGCCAGCACCTCCCGCCCCAGCGGTGGAGATACGCAGTATTTT. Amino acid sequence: CASTSRPSGGDTQYF.

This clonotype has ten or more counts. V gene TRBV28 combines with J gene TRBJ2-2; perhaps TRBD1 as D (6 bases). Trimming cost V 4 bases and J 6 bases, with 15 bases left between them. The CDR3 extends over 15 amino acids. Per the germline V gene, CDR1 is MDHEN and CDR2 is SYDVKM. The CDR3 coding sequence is TGTGCCAGCAGTTCTTCAGGGGCTGGGTCCGGGGAGCTGTTTTTT. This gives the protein CASSSSGAGSGELFF.

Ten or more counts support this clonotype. This CDR3 reads CASSQVGSSGTYEQYF. CDR3 DNA sequence: TGCGCCAGCAGCCAAGTAGGGTCTAGCGGTACCTACGAGCAGTACTTC. V gene TRBV4-1 combines with J gene TRBJ2-7; 7 bases are a match to TRBD2. The V gene end was trimmed by 1 base and the J gene end by 2 bases; junction bases not matched to a gene: 8. The germline gives CDR1 MGHRA, CDR2 YSYEKL. This CDR3 has 16 residues.

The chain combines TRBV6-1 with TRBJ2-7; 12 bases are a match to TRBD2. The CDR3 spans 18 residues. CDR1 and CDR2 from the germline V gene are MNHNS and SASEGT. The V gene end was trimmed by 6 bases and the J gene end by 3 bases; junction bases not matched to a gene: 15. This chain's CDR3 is CASSQELGLAGRLYEQYF. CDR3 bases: TGTGCCAGCAGCCAAGAGCTCGGACTAGCGGGACGTCTCTACGAGCAGTACTTC.

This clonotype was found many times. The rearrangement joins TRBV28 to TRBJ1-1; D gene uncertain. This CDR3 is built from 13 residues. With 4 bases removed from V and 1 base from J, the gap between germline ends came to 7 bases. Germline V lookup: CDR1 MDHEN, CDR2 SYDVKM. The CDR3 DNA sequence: TGTGCCAGCAGTTCCCGACCGAACACTGAAGCTTTCTTT. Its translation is CASSSRPNTEAFF.

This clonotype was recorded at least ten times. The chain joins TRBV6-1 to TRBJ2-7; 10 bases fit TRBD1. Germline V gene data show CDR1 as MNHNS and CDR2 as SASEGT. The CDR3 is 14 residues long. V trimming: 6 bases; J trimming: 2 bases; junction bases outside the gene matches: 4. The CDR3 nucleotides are TGTGCCAGCAGACGACAGGGGGCCGCCTACGAGCAGTACTTC. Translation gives CASRRQGAAYEQYF.

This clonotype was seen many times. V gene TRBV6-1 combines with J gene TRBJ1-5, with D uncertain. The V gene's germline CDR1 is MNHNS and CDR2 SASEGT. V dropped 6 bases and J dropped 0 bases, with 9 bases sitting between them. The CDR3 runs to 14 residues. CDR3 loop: CASRPSYSNQPQHF. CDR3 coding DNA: TGTGCCAGCAGACCCAGTTATAGCAATCAGCCCCAGCATTTT.

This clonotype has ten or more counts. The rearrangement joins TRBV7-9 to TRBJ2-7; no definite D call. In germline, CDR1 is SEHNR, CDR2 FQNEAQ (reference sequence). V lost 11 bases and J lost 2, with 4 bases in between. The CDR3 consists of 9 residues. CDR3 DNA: TGTGCCGGCCCCTACGAGCAGTACTTC. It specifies CAGPYEQYF.

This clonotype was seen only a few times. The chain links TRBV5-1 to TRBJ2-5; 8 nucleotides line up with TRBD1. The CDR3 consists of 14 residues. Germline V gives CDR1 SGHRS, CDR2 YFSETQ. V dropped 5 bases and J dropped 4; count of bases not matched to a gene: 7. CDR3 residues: CASRPGGGRETQYF. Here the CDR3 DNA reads TGCGCCAGCAGACCAGGGGGCGGTCGAGAGACCCAGTACTTC.

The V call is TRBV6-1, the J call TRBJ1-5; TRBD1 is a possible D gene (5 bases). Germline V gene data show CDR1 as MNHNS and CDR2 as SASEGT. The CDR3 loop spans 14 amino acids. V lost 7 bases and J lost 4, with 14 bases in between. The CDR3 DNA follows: TGTGCCAGCACAAGGCAGGGAGCAAATCAGCCCCAGCATTTT. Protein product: CASTRQGANQPQHF.

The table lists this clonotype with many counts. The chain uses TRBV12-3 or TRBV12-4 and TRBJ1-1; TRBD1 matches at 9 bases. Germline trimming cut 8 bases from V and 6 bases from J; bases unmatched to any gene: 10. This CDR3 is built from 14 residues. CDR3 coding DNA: TGTGCCAGCGGGTCTGAGACAGGGGGATCTGAAGCTTTCTTT. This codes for CASGSETGGSEAFF.

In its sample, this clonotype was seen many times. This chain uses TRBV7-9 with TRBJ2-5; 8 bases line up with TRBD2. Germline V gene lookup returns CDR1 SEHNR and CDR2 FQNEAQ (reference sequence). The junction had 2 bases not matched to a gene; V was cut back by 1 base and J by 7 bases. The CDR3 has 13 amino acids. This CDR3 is CASSLDLAGTQYF. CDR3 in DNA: TGTGCCAGCAGCTTAGATCTAGCGGGGACCCAGTACTTC.

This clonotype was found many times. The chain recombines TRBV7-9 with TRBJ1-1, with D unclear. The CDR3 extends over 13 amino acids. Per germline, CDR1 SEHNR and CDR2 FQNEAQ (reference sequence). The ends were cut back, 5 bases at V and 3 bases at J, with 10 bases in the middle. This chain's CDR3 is CASSPPGDTEAFF. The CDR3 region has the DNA TGTGCCAGCAGCCCCCCCGGGGACACTGAAGCTTTCTTT. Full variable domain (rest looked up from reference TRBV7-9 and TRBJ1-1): DTGVSQNPRHKITKRGQNVTFRCDPISEHNRLYWYRQTLGQGPEFLTYFQNEAQLEKSRLLSDRFSAERPKGSFSTLEIQRTEQGDSAMYLCASSPPGDTEAFFGQGTRLTVV.

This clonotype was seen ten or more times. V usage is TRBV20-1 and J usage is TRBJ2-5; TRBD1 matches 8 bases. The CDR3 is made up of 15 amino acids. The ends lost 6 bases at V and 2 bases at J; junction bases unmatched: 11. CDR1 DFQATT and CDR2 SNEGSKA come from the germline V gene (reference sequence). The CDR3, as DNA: TGCAGTGCGCCGAGACAGGGGCTTTGGCAAGAGACCCAGTACTTC. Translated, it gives CSAPRQGLWQETQYF.

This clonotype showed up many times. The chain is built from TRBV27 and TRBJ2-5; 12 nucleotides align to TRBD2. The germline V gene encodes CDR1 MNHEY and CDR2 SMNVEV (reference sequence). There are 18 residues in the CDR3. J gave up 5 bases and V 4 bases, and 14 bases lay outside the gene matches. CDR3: CASSYSTHPSGRVETQYF. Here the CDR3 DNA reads TGTGCCAGCAGTTATTCAACCCATCCTAGCGGGAGGGTGGAGACCCAGTACTTC.